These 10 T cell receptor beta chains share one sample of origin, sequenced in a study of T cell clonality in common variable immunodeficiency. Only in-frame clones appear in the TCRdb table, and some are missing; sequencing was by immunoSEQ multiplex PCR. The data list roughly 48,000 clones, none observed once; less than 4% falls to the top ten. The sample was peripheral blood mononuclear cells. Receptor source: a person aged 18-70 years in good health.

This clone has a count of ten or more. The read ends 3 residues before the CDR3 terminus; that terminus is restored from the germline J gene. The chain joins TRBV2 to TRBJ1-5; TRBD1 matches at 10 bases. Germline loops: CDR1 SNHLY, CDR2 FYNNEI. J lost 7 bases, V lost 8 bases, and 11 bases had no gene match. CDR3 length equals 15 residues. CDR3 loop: CASSGTDRGNQPQHF. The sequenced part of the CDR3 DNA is TGTGCCAGCTCGGGGACGGACAGGGGGAACCAGCCC. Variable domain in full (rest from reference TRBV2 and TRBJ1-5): EPEVTQTPSHQVTQMGQEVILRCVPISNHLYFYWYRQILGQKVEFLVSFYNNEISEKSEIFDDQFSVERPDGSNFTLKIRSTKLEDSAMYFCASSGTDRGNQPQHFGDGTRLSIL.

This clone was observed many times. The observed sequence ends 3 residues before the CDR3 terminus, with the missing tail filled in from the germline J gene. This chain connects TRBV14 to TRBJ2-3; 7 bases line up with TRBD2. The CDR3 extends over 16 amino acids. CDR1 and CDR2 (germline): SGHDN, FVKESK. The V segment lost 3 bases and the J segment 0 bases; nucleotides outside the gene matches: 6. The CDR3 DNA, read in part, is TGTGCCAGCAGCCAGAGGCTAGCGGCTAGCACAGATACG. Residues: CASSQRLAASTDT. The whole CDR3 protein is CASSQRLAASTDTQYF.

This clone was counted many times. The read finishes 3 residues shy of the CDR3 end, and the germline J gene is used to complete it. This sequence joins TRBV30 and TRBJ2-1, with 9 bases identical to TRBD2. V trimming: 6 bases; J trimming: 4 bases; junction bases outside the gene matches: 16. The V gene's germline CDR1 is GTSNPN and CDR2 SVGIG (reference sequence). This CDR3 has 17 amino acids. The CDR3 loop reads CACVPVGPSGNYNEQFF. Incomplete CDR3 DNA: TGTGCCTGCGTCCCCGTAGGGCCTAGCGGGAATTACAATGAG.

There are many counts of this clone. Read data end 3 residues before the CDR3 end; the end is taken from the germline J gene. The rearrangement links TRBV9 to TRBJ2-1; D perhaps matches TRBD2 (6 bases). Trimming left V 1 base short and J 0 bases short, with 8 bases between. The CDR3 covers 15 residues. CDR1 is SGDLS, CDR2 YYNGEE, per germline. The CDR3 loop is CASSVTGGSYNEQFF. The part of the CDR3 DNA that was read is TGTGCCAGCAGCGTAACCGGGGGCTCCTACAATGAG.

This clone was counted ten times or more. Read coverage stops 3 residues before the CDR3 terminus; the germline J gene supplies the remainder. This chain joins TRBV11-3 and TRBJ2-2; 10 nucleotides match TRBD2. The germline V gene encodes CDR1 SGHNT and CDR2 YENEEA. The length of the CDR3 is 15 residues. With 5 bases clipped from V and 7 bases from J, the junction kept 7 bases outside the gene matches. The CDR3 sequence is CASSPKREGIGELFF. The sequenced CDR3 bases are TGTGCCAGCAGCCCGAAGCGGGAGGGCATCGGGGAG.

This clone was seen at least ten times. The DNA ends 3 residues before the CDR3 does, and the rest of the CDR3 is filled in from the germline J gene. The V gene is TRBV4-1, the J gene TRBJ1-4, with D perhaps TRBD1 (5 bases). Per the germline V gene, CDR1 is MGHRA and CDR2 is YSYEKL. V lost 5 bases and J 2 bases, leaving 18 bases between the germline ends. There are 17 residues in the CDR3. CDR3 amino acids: CASSRIPQGLTNEKLFF. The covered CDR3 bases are TGCGCCAGCAGCAGGATTCCGCAGGGTCTTACTAATGAAAAA.

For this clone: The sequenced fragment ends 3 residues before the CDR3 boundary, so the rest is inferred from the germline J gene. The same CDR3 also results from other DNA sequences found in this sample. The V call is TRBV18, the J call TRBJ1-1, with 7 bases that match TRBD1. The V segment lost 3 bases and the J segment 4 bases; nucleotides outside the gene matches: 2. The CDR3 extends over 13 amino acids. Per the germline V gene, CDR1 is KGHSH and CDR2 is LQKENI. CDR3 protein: CASSPDRVTEAFF. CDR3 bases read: TGTGCCAGCTCACCCGACAGGGTCACTGAA.

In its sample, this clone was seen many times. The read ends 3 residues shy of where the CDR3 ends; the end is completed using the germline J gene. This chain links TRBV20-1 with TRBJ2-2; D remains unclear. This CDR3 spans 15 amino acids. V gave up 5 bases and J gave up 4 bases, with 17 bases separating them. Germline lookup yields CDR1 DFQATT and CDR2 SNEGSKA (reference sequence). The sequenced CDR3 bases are TGCAGTGCTCCAGATCAATTCTCTGGCACCGGGGAG. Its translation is CSAPDQFSGTGE. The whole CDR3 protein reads CSAPDQFSGTGELFF.

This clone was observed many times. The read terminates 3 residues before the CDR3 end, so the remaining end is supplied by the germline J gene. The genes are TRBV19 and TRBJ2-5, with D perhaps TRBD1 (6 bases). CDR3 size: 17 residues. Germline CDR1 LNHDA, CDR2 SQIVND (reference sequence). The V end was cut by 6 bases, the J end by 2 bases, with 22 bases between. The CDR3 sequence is CASSPGVHRVLQETQYF. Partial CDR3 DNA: TGTGCCAGTAGCCCCGGGGTCCACAGGGTTCTACAAGAGACC.

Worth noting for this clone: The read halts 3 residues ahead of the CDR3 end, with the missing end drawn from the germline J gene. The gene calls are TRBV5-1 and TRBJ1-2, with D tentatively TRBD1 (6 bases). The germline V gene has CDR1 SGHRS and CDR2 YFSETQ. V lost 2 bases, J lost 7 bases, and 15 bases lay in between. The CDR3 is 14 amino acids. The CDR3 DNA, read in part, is TGCGCCAGCAGCTTCGGCAGGGGTCAGGGTGGC. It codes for CASSFGRGQGG. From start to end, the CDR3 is CASSFGRGQGGYTF.